The rows below give T cell receptor beta chains drawn from one sample of a study of shared clonotypes between healthy human individuals. Only in-frame clones appear in the TCRdb table, and some are missing; sequencing was by immunoSEQ multiplex PCR. Of roughly 1.4 million clones in the sample, around 98.5% are singletons; the top ten hold 0.36%. The sample comprised naive CD4+ T cells sorted from blood. These receptors came from a man aged 25-45 years in good health. Both conserved end residues are part of each CDR3. D genes are given only for firm matches. Expanded clones get a size class; other rows say once, few or many, or leave the size out.

j_call d_call v_call clone_size cdr3_nt cdr3_aa
TRBJ1-2 NA TRBV10-3 NA TGTGCCATCAGTGAGTCTAACGCGGCACGAACGGGCCGACTCTATGGCTACACCTTC CAISESNAARTGRLYGYTF
TRBJ2-1 TRBD1 TRBV28 NA TGTGCCAGCAGTCGCTCTACAGGGGGCAATTACAATGAGCAGTTCTTC CASSRSTGGNYNEQFF
TRBJ2-2 NA TRBV4-1 NA TGCGCCAGCAGCCAGAAGAGGCACGGGGAGCTGTTTTTT CASSQKRHGELFF
TRBJ2-1 TRBD2 TRBV7-6 NA TGTGCCAGCAGCTCCCGCCCCCAAACTAGCGGGAGGACCACCAGCTCCTACAATGAGCAGTTCTTC CASSSRPQTSGRTTSSYNEQFF
TRBJ2-2 NA TRBV28 NA TGTGCCACCCAATGGACAGACCGAGCGGCCGGGGAGCTGTTTTTT CATQWTDRAAGELFF
TRBJ2-3 TRBD1 TRBV7-9 NA TGTGCCAGCAGCTTACCGGGACAGGGAAAGGATACGCAGTATTTT CASSLPGQGKDTQYF
TRBJ1-5 NA TRBV23-1 NA TGCGCCAGCAGTCCGAACGACAGCCCCAATCAGCCCCAGCATTTT CASSPNDSPNQPQHF
TRBJ2-5 NA TRBV2 NA TGTGCCAGCACCGTGGGGGAGACCCAGTACTTC CASTVGETQYF
TRBJ2-5 TRBD1 TRBV7-9 NA TGTGCCAGCAGCTTAGGGGACAGACAAATCCAAGAGACCCAGTACTTC CASSLGDRQIQETQYF
TRBJ2-3 NA TRBV7-2 NA TGTGCCAGCAGCTTAGACCCTCGGACCAATACGCAGTATTTT CASSLDPRTNTQYF
TRBJ2-3 NA TRBV5-1 once TGCGCCAGCAGCCCCCAGGGGACAGATACGCAGTATTTT CASSPQGTDTQYF
TRBJ2-7 NA TRBV6-5 NA TGTGCCAGCAGAGACAGGTTCGAGCAGTACTTC CASRDRFEQYF
TRBJ2-2 NA TRBV5-1 NA TGCGCCAGCAGCGAGAATGGCAGGACCTACGGGGAGCTGTTTTTT CASSENGRTYGELFF
TRBJ2-3 NA TRBV7-3 NA TGTGCCAGCAGCTTAATTTCGGGAAGAGATGGTACGCAGTATTTT CASSLISGRDGTQYF
TRBJ2-1 NA TRBV5-4 NA TGTGCCAGCAGCCCCGCTACTGGGACGGCCTACAATGAGCAGTTCTTC CASSPATGTAYNEQFF
TRBJ2-7 NA TRBV7-8 NA TGTGCCAGCAGCTTAGCTCTTAGCACCTACGAGCAGTACTTC CASSLALSTYEQYF
TRBJ1-1 NA TRBV11-2 once TGTGCCAGCAGCCCTTTTCCCGGGGCTGGCACTGAAGCTTTCTTT CASSPFPGAGTEAFF
TRBJ2-7 TRBD2 TRBV6-5 once TGTGCCAGCAGTGCCCGGACTAGCGGTGCCTACGAGCAGTACTTC CASSARTSGAYEQYF
TRBJ2-1 NA TRBV7-6 NA TGTGCCAGCAGCACCGATGGAGCGGGGTTTTACAGGGGGAATGAGCAGTTCTTC CASSTDGAGFYRGNEQFF
TRBJ2-1 NA TRBV5-1 NA TGCGCCAGCAGCTTTGACAGAACCTACAATGAGCAGTTCTTC CASSFDRTYNEQFF
TRBJ2-7 NA TRBV19 NA TGTGCCACAGGACAGACGAACTACGAGCAGTACTTC CATGQTNYEQYF
TRBJ2-3 NA TRBV2 once TGTGCCAGCAGTCTAGCGCACCCTAGCACAGATACGCAGTATTTT CASSLAHPSTDTQYF
TRBJ2-1 NA TRBV30 NA TGTGCCTGGAGTGTGGGACCGGGGAGTGACTACAATGAGCAGTTCTTC CAWSVGPGSDYNEQFF
TRBJ2-5 TRBD1 TRBV6-6 NA TGTGCCAGCAGTTACCTGACAGGGGCCGAGACCCAGTACTTC CASSYLTGAETQYF
TRBJ2-7 TRBD2 TRBV7-6 NA TGTGCCAGCAGCTTAGCGATTCCTAGCGGGAACTACGAGCAGTACTTC CASSLAIPSGNYEQYF
TRBJ2-1 NA TRBV7-8 NA TGTGCCAGCAGCTACTCTGGGCTTCGAGGGTACAATGAGCAGTTCTTC CASSYSGLRGYNEQFF
TRBJ2-3 NA TRBV18 NA TGTGCCAGCTCACCACTGGATACGCAGTATTTT CASSPLDTQYF
TRBJ2-3 TRBD1 TRBV2 NA TGTGCCAGTTTAATGACAGGGGCATCAGATACGCAGTATTTT CASLMTGASDTQYF
TRBJ1-4 NA TRBV15 once TGTGCCACCAGCAGAGTTGGAAGGAGTGAAAAACTGTTTTTT CATSRVGRSEKLFF
TRBJ1-5 NA TRBV13 NA TGTGCCAGCAGCTTACGGCAGGGGTCGCCAAGGGATCAGCCCCAGCATTTT CASSLRQGSPRDQPQHF
TRBJ2-3 TRBD2 TRBV19 NA TGTGCCAGTAGTATAGTGTCTAGCGGAATAGGAGATACGCAGTATTTT CASSIVSSGIGDTQYF